The 28 T cell receptor beta chains below come from one sample, sequenced in a study of T cell responses to AZD1222 COVID-19 vaccine. Only in-frame clones appear in the TCRdb table, and some are missing; sequencing was by immunoSEQ multiplex PCR. Here the sample spans 250,000 to 300,000 clones, 94% being singletons. The specimen was peripheral blood, collected 28 days after the second AZD1222 dose. All receptors come from an adult who received the AZD1222 COVID-19 vaccine.

As regards this clone: The same CDR3 is also encoded by other DNA sequences in this sample. V and J are TRBV28 and TRBJ2-7; no firm D call. Germline V gene sequence: CDR1 MDHEN, CDR2 SYDVKM. This CDR3 region has 14 residues. Trimming removed 5 bases at V and 1 base at J, with 12 bases between. Here the CDR3 reads CASSQPGGSYEQYF. The CDR3 region has the DNA TGTGCCAGCAGTCAACCGGGTGGGTCCTACGAGCAGTACTTC. The full variable domain, rest sourced from reference TRBV28 and TRBJ2-7, is DVKVTQSSRYLVKRTGEKVFLECVQDMDHENMFWYRQDPGLGLRLIYFSYDVKMKEKGDIPEGYSVSREKKERFSLILESASTNQTSMYLCASSQPGGSYEQYFGPGTRLTVT.

The chain couples TRBV28 to TRBJ1-1; TRBD1 aligns across 7 bases. The CDR3 has 14 residues. Trimming removed 2 bases from V and 3 bases from J; junction bases left unmatched: 3. Germline CDR1 MDHEN, CDR2 SYDVKM. The CDR3 DNA follows: TGTGCCAGCAGTTTAGGCAGGGGGGACACTGAAGCTTTCTTT. Amino acid sequence: CASSLGRGDTEAFF.

The chain couples TRBV13 to TRBJ1-2; 8 bases are a match to TRBD1. The germline V gene has CDR1 PRHDT and CDR2 FYEKMQ (reference sequence). The CDR3 sequence is 14 residues long. V trimming: 5 bases; J trimming: 5 bases; junction bases outside the gene matches: 7. The CDR3: CASSTRTGHYGYTF. For the CDR3, the DNA is TGTGCCAGCAGCACCCGGACAGGGCATTATGGCTACACCTTC.

The V call is TRBV7-2, the J call TRBJ2-7, with 8 bases matching TRBD2. This CDR3 is built from 15 residues. The V segment lost 1 base and the J segment 4 bases; nucleotides outside the gene matches: 6. Looked up from germline, CDR1 is SGHTA and CDR2 is FQGNSA. CDR3 coding DNA: TGTGCCAGCAGCTTAGAGCCTGGCGGGAGGTACGAGCAGTACTTC. It encodes CASSLEPGGRYEQYF.

The J gene is TRBJ1-6, the V gene TRBV4-3, with D possibly TRBD1 on 6 matching bases. The CDR3 has 15 residues. Germline V lookup: CDR1 LGHNA, CDR2 YSLEER. V was trimmed by 0 bases and J by 6 bases, leaving 9 bases between them. CDR3: CASSQDNRANSPLHF. The CDR3, as DNA: TGCGCCAGCAGCCAAGACAACAGGGCTAATTCACCCCTCCACTTT.

The chain couples TRBV24-1 to TRBJ1-5; D remains ambiguous. The germline V and J ends were trimmed by 4 bases and 0 bases, with 9 bases remaining between them. Germline CDR1 reads KGHDR; CDR2 reads SFDVKD. This CDR3 has 15 residues. The CDR3 DNA reads TGTGCCACCAGTGAAGGCAGTTATAGCAATCAGCCCCAGCATTTT. The encoded protein is CATSEGSYSNQPQHF.

This clone was picked up one time. The chain carries TRBV28 and TRBJ1-2; D call uncertain. CDR1 is MDHEN, CDR2 SYDVKM, per germline. The V gene lost 5 bases and the J gene lost 4 bases, with 11 bases spanning the gap. The CDR3 has 13 residues. This CDR3 is CASSPPGRYGYTF. The CDR3 DNA sequence: TGTGCCAGCAGTCCGCCGGGCCGCTATGGCTACACCTTC.

The V and J genes are TRBV23-1 and TRBJ1-6; TRBD1 matches at 7 bases. TRBV23-1 is an open reading frame whose function is uncertain. Unmatched junction bases numbered 2, after V lost 8 bases and J lost 7 bases. The CDR3 sequence is 12 residues long. The CDR3 region has the DNA TGCGCCAGCGGGACAGACAATTCACCCCTCCACTTT. This gives the protein CASGTDNSPLHF.

The chain has TRBV7-8 and TRBJ2-1, with D possibly called TRBD1 or TRBD2 (5 bases each). This CDR3 contains 16 residues. Trimming pared 4 bases from V and 2 bases from J, leaving 15 bases between. CDR1 is SGHVS, CDR2 FQNEAQ, per germline. The DNA of the CDR3 is TGTGCCAGCAGCTCCGAATACAGAGGGGCCTACAATGAGCAGTTCTTC. Translation gives CASSSEYRGAYNEQFF.

A single count supports this clone. CDR3 protein: CASSKGDAYGYTF. The CDR3 DNA reads TGTGCCAGCAGTAAAGGGGACGCCTATGGCTACACCTTC. This rearrangement joins TRBV2 to TRBJ1-2; D possibly corresponds to TRBD1 (5 bases). CDR3 length: 13 amino acids. V was pared by 5 bases and J by 4 bases, with 11 bases between. The germline V gene encodes CDR1 SNHLY and CDR2 FYNNEI.

The chain couples TRBV10-3 to TRBJ1-2; D is unclear. CDR1 is ENHRY and CDR2 is SYGVKD in the germline V gene. The CDR3 loop spans 14 amino acids. V shed 3 bases and J shed 3 bases, with 11 bases lying between them. Written as DNA, the CDR3 is TGTGCCATCAGTGAAGGTCGGCTCGACTATGGCTACACCTTC. It codes for CAISEGRLDYGYTF.

This chain links TRBV4-1 with TRBJ2-7, with 8 nucleotides matching TRBD1. The CDR3 totals 14 residues. The ends lost 1 base at V and 2 bases at J; junction bases unmatched: 1. Germline V gives CDR1 MGHRA, CDR2 YSYEKL. CDR3 sequence (DNA): TGCGCCAGCAGCCAAGGGACAGGGACCTACGAGCAGTACTTC. Translating gives CASSQGTGTYEQYF.

The chain carries TRBV3-1 (or the pseudogene TRBV3-2) and TRBJ1-2; D is unclear. Trimming shortened V by 1 base and J by 3 bases, and 15 bases separated the two germline ends. The CDR3 sequence is 16 residues long. CDR1 LGHDT and CDR2 YNNKEL come from the germline V gene (reference sequence). The CDR3 protein is CASSQGLYPKYYGYTF. CDR3 nucleotide sequence: TGTGCCAGCAGCCAAGGTCTTTACCCCAAATACTATGGCTACACCTTC.

The chain couples TRBV3-1 (or the pseudogene TRBV3-2) to TRBJ2-7, with 7 bases fitting TRBD2. CDR1 and CDR2 (germline): LGHDT, YNNKEL (reference sequence). Unmatched junction bases numbered 8, after V lost 0 bases and J lost 6 bases. This CDR3 contains 15 residues. CDR3: CASSQEMGGGREQYF. The CDR3 DNA sequence: TGTGCCAGCAGCCAAGAAATGGGGGGAGGGCGCGAGCAGTACTTC.

This chain connects TRBV2 to TRBJ1-2; the match to TRBD1 covers 8 bases. The CDR3 contains 13 residues. Germline trimming cut 5 bases from V and 5 bases from J; bases unmatched to any gene: 4. Per germline, CDR1 SNHLY and CDR2 FYNNEI. CDR3 protein: CASSRTGSYGYTF. The CDR3 DNA reads TGTGCCAGCAGTCGGACAGGGTCATATGGCTACACCTTC.

The rearrangement joins TRBV5-4 to TRBJ2-7; 7 bases are a match to TRBD2. Germline loops: CDR1 SGHNT, CDR2 YYREEE (reference sequence). The CDR3 has 16 residues. Losses at the gene ends were 7 bases for V and 6 bases for J; bases not matched to a gene: 19. The CDR3 DNA is TGTGCCAGCCATAACGGAGGAGCTAGCGGCCTCGTCGAGCAGTACTTC. Its protein is CASHNGGASGLVEQYF.

The chain joins TRBV19 to TRBJ1-1; the D is unclear. The CDR3 consists of 16 residues. Trimming cost V 9 bases and J 0 bases, with 20 bases left between them. The V gene's germline CDR1 is LNHDA and CDR2 SQIVND (reference sequence). This CDR3 is CASARGGRIMNTEAFF. DNA of the CDR3: TGTGCCAGCGCGCGCGGAGGGAGGATCATGAACACTGAAGCTTTCTTT.

This clone was recorded a few times. The gene calls are TRBV28 and TRBJ1-1; 9 bases fit TRBD1. Germline assignment: CDR1 MDHEN and CDR2 SYDVKM. The CDR3 runs 14 residues. Germline trimming cut 6 bases from V and 6 bases from J; bases unmatched to any gene: 8. CDR3 sequence reads: CASRLTGGKAEAFF. CDR3 sequence (DNA): TGTGCCAGCAGGCTTACAGGGGGCAAGGCTGAAGCTTTCTTT. Filled out from reference TRBV28 and TRBJ1-1, the complete variable domain reads DVKVTQSSRYLVKRTGEKVFLECVQDMDHENMFWYRQDPGLGLRLIYFSYDVKMKEKGDIPEGYSVSREKKERFSLILESASTNQTSMYLCASRLTGGKAEAFFGQGTRLTVV.

The genes are TRBV29-1 and TRBJ2-1; 10 bases are a match to TRBD2. After removal of 6 bases from V and 0 bases from J, the junction contained 8 bases not matched to a gene. Germline V gene lookup returns CDR1 SQVTM and CDR2 ANQGSEA. CDR3 length: 16 amino acids. CDR3 bases: TGCAGCGTCGTGATGCCTAGCGGGGGCTCCTACAATGAGCAGTTCTTC. Translation gives CSVVMPSGGSYNEQFF.

V and J are TRBV2 and TRBJ1-1; D not certain. V was pared by 4 bases and J by 5 bases, with 14 bases between. The CDR3 runs to 14 residues. Per the germline V gene, CDR1 is SNHLY and CDR2 is FYNNEI. The CDR3 loop is CASSASSSRTEAFF. CDR3 bases: TGTGCCAGCAGTGCCTCGAGCTCGAGGACTGAAGCTTTCTTT.

This chain joins TRBV28 and TRBJ2-7; tentative D call: TRBD2 (7 bases). V dropped 8 bases and J dropped 2 bases, with 13 bases sitting between them. Germline CDR1 is MDHEN and CDR2 is SYDVKM. CDR3 size: 13 residues. Here the CDR3 DNA reads TGTGCCAGCGAGAGCGGGACAACCTACGAGCAGTACTTC. Its translation: CASESGTTYEQYF.

CDR3: CASSQGVRTSRGGELFF. The CDR3 DNA reads TGTGCCAGCAGCCAAGGAGTTAGGACTAGCCGTGGCGGGGAGCTGTTTTTT. The chain has TRBV3-1 (or the pseudogene TRBV3-2) and TRBJ2-2; 8 bases are a match to TRBD2. The J segment lost 7 bases and the V segment lost 1 base, leaving 11 bases of the junction unmatched. Germline V gene data show CDR1 as LGHDT and CDR2 as YNNKEL (reference sequence). The CDR3 has 17 amino acids.

The CDR3 DNA follows: TGTGCCAGCAGTTTATCGAGGGCGTATAGCAATCAGCCCCAGCATTTT. Residues: CASSLSRAYSNQPQHF. The rearrangement joins TRBV27 to TRBJ1-5, with D unclear. Germline CDR1 MNHEY, CDR2 SMNVEV (reference sequence). The V end lost 0 bases, the J end lost 0 bases, and 9 bases lay between the germline ends. The CDR3 runs 16 residues.

This chain joins TRBV30 and TRBJ1-6; D unclear. CDR1 and CDR2 (germline): GTSNPN, SVGIG (reference sequence). The CDR3 runs 15 residues. Trimming removed 4 bases from V and 7 bases from J, with 17 bases in between. The CDR3 DNA reads as TGTGCCTGGACCCGTGGGAGCCGGGTCAATTCACCCCTCCACTTT. This codes for CAWTRGSRVNSPLHF.

V gene TRBV28 combines with J gene TRBJ1-2, with a weak D call TRBD1 (5 bases). CDR1 is MDHEN, CDR2 SYDVKM, per germline. The CDR3 loop spans 12 amino acids. V was shortened by 6 bases and J by 8 bases, with 13 bases between the two germline ends. CDR3 nucleotides: TGTGCCAGCAGCCCAGGGCTAACGGGCTACACCTTC. Encoded protein: CASSPGLTGYTF.

This chain links TRBV7-8 with TRBJ1-6; no clear D gene. V was pared by 1 base and J by 6 bases, with 10 bases between. Germline V lookup: CDR1 SGHVS, CDR2 FQNEAQ. The CDR3 consists of 15 residues. CDR3 DNA sequence: TGTGCCAGCAGCTTAGGACAAGGGTCTAATTCACCCCTCCACTTT. This sequence encodes CASSLGQGSNSPLHF.

This rearrangement joins TRBV19 to TRBJ2-7; D unclear. V was pared by 1 base and J by 4 bases, with 11 bases between. This CDR3 has 14 amino acids. Germline V gives CDR1 LNHDA, CDR2 SQIVND (reference sequence). Here the CDR3 DNA reads TGTGCCAGTAGTATAGCGGCTGAGTCTTACGAGCAGTACTTC. It encodes CASSIAAESYEQYF.

This clone was observed a single time. The gene calls are TRBV28 and TRBJ2-3; 15 positions match TRBD2. Trimming removed 2 bases from V and 6 bases from J; junction bases left unmatched: 3. Germline CDR1 MDHEN, CDR2 SYDVKM. The CDR3 has 16 amino acids. CDR3 protein: CASSLGGLAGGDTQYF. CDR3 in DNA: TGTGCCAGCAGTTTAGGGGGACTAGCGGGGGGTGATACGCAGTATTTT.